The 21 T cell receptor beta chains listed next were all sequenced from one sample in a study of CD8+CD57+ T cells in acquired aplastic anemia. Profiling of TCR beta VDJ combinations and CDR3 sequences used genomic DNA as template. A single record per CDR3 protein comes from TCRdb applying MiXCR to the reads. This table holds more than 100,000 distinct CDR3 sequences, approximately 41% found once. The sequenced sample was sorted CD4+, CD8+, or CD8+CD57+ T cells (not recorded which) from PBMCs. All receptors derive from a human donor in good health, serving as a control.

This clonotype was counted many times. The chain employs TRBV24-1 and TRBJ1-3, with D possibly matching TRBD1 (5 bases). Germline V gives CDR1 KGHDR, CDR2 SFDVKD. V was pared by 4 bases and J by 3 bases, with 6 bases between. CDR3 length: 13 residues. In DNA, the CDR3 is TGTGCCACCAGTGAAAGGGGTGGAAACACCATATATTTT. Translated: CATSERGGNTIYF.

In the case of this clonotype: One end of the junction varies from germline; a read error may be responsible. The chain employs TRBV29-1 and TRBJ1-1; D perhaps matches TRBD1 (6 bases). Germline CDR1 reads SQVTM; CDR2 reads ANQGSEA. The CDR3 extends over 12 amino acids. CDR3 loop: CSGRDGDTEASF. The CDR3 bases are TGCAGCGGACGAGACGGGGACACTGAGGCCTCCTTT.

CDR3 sequence: CSARGQGGNSPLHF. CDR3 nucleotide sequence: TGCAGTGCTAGAGGGCAGGGCGGTAATTCACCCCTCCACTTT. The chain joins TRBV20-1 to TRBJ1-6; weak D call: TRBD1 (5 bases). Deletions cut 1 base from V and 6 bases from J, with 10 bases between. The CDR3 totals 14 residues. Germline-derived CDR1 and CDR2 are DFQATT and SNEGSKA (reference sequence).

Details on this clonotype: A single base separates this from a much larger clone, so it may be a read error. The rearrangement joins TRBV30 to TRBJ1-6, with 7 bases identical to TRBD1. V lost 1 base to trimming and J lost 8 bases; unmatched junction nucleotides: 5. Germline CDR1 is GTSNPN and CDR2 is SVGIG (reference sequence). The CDR3 loop spans 14 amino acids. The chain's CDR3 is CAWSAVRGDSPLHF. CDR3 nucleotides: TGTGCCTGGAGTGCTGTCAGGGGGGATTCACCCCTCCACTTT.

This clonotype was recorded at least ten times. The chain links TRBV15 to TRBJ1-2; tentative D call: TRBD1 (5 bases). CDR1 is LNHNV, CDR2 YYDKDF, per germline (reference sequence). The CDR3 totals 16 residues. V lost 2 bases to trimming and J lost 6 bases, with 19 bases between them. The CDR3 loop is CATSRHDSFYRHGYTF. The CDR3 DNA follows: TGTGCCACCAGCAGACATGACTCATTTTACAGGCATGGCTACACCTTC.

In its sample, this clonotype was seen many times. V usage is TRBV7-9 and J usage is TRBJ2-2; D remains ambiguous. This CDR3 is 13 amino acids long. The ends were cut back, 6 bases at V and 1 base at J, with 6 bases in the middle. Germline V gene lookup returns CDR1 SEHNR and CDR2 FQNEAQ (reference sequence). CDR3 DNA sequence: TGTGCCAGCAGTACGGGGAACACCGGGGAGCTGTTTTTT. Encoded protein: CASSTGNTGELFF.

In its sample, this clonotype was seen many times. This rearrangement joins TRBV2 to TRBJ2-5; D is possibly TRBD1 (5 bases). Per germline, CDR1 SNHLY and CDR2 FYNNEI. CDR3 size: 15 residues. V was shortened by 2 bases and J by 3 bases, with 13 bases between the two germline ends. CDR3 DNA: TGTGCCAGCAGTGAACGGCGGACACTTAAAGAGACCCAGTACTTC. It specifies CASSERRTLKETQYF.

The gene calls are TRBV29-1 and TRBJ1-1; D not resolved. V lost 4 bases, J lost 7 bases, and 10 bases lay in between. This CDR3 is 11 amino acids long. Germline V gene data show CDR1 as SQVTM and CDR2 as ANQGSEA. CDR3 region: CSVVRPNEAFF. CDR3 in DNA: TGCAGCGTTGTGCGACCAAATGAAGCTTTCTTT. Full variable domain (outside the CDR3, taken from reference TRBV29-1 and TRBJ1-1): SAVISQKPSRDICQRGTSLTIQCQVDSQVTMMFWYRQQPGQSLTLIATANQGSEATYESGFVIDKFPISRPNLTFSTLTVSNMSPEDSSIYLCSVVRPNEAFFGQGTRLTVV.

The V and J genes are TRBV19 and TRBJ1-3, with D possibly being TRBD1 (5 bases). Germline CDR1 is LNHDA and CDR2 is SQIVND (reference sequence). The CDR3 runs 16 residues. Trimming shortened V by 0 bases and J by 0 bases, and 9 bases separated the two germline ends. The DNA for the CDR3 is TGTGCCAGTAGTATAGAGGGACTGAGCTCTGGAAACACCATATATTTT. Residues: CASSIEGLSSGNTIYF.

The gene calls are TRBV2 and TRBJ1-4; 9 bases fit TRBD1. The V gene end was trimmed by 6 bases and the J gene end by 10 bases; junction bases not matched to a gene: 9. The CDR3 consists of 14 residues. Germline V lookup: CDR1 SNHLY, CDR2 FYNNEI. CDR3 sequence reads: CASRVQGAPRKLFF. DNA for the CDR3: TGTGCCAGCAGGGTACAGGGGGCCCCTAGAAAACTGTTTTTT.

In this sample, this clonotype turned up a few times. The J gene is TRBJ1-1, the V gene TRBV15; D is unresolved. This CDR3 has 13 residues. Trimming took off 5 bases at V and 4 bases at J, with 11 bases between the two ends. Germline CDR1 and CDR2: LNHNV and YYDKDF (reference sequence). CDR3 in DNA: TGTGCCACCAGCCCCATGGGGTCCACTGAAGCTTTCTTT. Its protein product is CATSPMGSTEAFF.

This clonotype was picked up many times. This chain joins TRBV2 and TRBJ1-2; TRBD1 matches at 12 bases. V was clipped by 2 bases and J by 5 bases; unmatched bases: 3. Germline V gene lookup returns CDR1 SNHLY and CDR2 FYNNEI. The CDR3 covers 15 residues. CDR3 DNA: TGTGCCAGCAGTGAAATGGGACAGGGGGCATATGGCTACACCTTC. This gives the protein CASSEMGQGAYGYTF.

The chain recombines TRBV7-8 with TRBJ1-5; unclear D gene. The CDR3 sequence is 12 residues long. V lost 3 bases, J lost 10 bases, and 10 bases lay in between. The V gene's germline CDR1 is SGHVS and CDR2 FQNEAQ. For the CDR3, the DNA is TGTGCCAGCAGCTTTATTCTTGAACCCCAGCATTTT. Its translation is CASSFILEPQHF.

This clonotype has only a few counts. The gene calls are TRBV11-1 and TRBJ1-1; 8 bases are a match to TRBD1. V lost 5 bases to trimming and J lost 4 bases; unmatched junction nucleotides: 12. Germline CDR1 is SGHAT and CDR2 is FQDESV (reference sequence). The CDR3 runs to 16 residues. In DNA, the CDR3 is TGTGCCAGCAGCCCCGGACAGGGTATTTGGGGCACTGAAGCTTTCTTT. Its protein product is CASSPGQGIWGTEAFF.

This clonotype was detected only a few times. V gene TRBV4-1 combines with J gene TRBJ1-1; unclear D gene. V lost 0 bases and J 0 bases, leaving 14 bases between the germline ends. Germline V lookup: CDR1 MGHRA, CDR2 YSYEKL. This CDR3 spans 17 amino acids. The CDR3 region has the DNA TGCGCCAGCAGCCAAGATAACCCGGGAATAATGAACACTGAAGCTTTCTTT. Translating it yields CASSQDNPGIMNTEAFF.

This clonotype occurred many times. The chain links TRBV6-1 to TRBJ2-7, with TRBD2 matching 11 bases. The CDR3 consists of 15 residues. CDR1 MNHNS and CDR2 SASEGT come from the germline V gene. Trimming cost V 0 bases and J 2 bases; bases outside gene matches: 0. The CDR3 protein is CASSEASGGAYEQYF. The CDR3 nucleotides read TGTGCCAGCAGTGAAGCTAGCGGGGGGGCCTACGAGCAGTACTTC.

In this sample, this clonotype turned up once. Written as DNA, the CDR3 is TGTGCCAGCACGATAGGCCGAGGGTCACCCCTCCACTTT. It codes for CASTIGRGSPLHF. The chain combines TRBV2 with TRBJ1-6; D is unresolved. The V end was cut by 7 bases, the J end by 10 bases, with 14 bases between. Germline-derived CDR1 and CDR2 are SNHLY and FYNNEI. This CDR3 has 13 residues. Combining the CDR3 with reference TRBV2 and TRBJ1-6 gives the whole variable domain EPEVTQTPSHQVTQMGQEVILRCVPISNHLYFYWYRQILGQKVEFLVSFYNNEISEKSEIFDDQFSVERPDGSNFTLKIRSTKLEDSAMYFCASTIGRGSPLHFGNGTRLTVT.

This clonotype was detected many times. V gene TRBV19 combines with J gene TRBJ2-7, with D possibly TRBD2 on 5 matching bases. Germline V gives CDR1 LNHDA, CDR2 SQIVND (reference sequence). With 1 base removed from V and 4 bases from J, the gap between germline ends came to 17 bases. This CDR3 region has 16 residues. The CDR3 coding sequence is TGTGCCAGTAGTATAGGTTGGACTGCCGGAAGGTACGAGCAGTACTTC. Amino acid sequence: CASSIGWTAGRYEQYF.

This clonotype was detected only a few times. The chain links TRBV10-2 to TRBJ2-7; D possibly matches TRBD1 or TRBD2 (6 bases each). Trimming cost V 7 bases and J 10 bases, with 17 bases left between them. The CDR3 consists of 12 residues. Germline-derived CDR1 and CDR2 are WSHSY and SAAADI. CDR3 sequence (DNA): TGCGCCAGCACGATCGACCGGGGGCATCAGTACTTC. Translating gives CASTIDRGHQYF.

This clonotype was seen at least ten times. The CDR3 coding sequence is TGCGCCAGCAGCTTGAGGACCGATCGCTCCGGGGAGCTGTTTTTT. It is translated as CASSLRTDRSGELFF. The rearrangement uses TRBV5-1 and TRBJ2-2; D uncertain. Germline CDR1 is SGHRS and CDR2 is YFSETQ. The V end lost 1 base, the J end lost 6 bases, and 13 bases lay between the germline ends. This CDR3 has 15 residues.

The chain carries TRBV24-1 and TRBJ2-7; 8 bases align to TRBD1. CDR1 and CDR2 (germline): KGHDR, SFDVKD. This CDR3 is built from 16 residues. V was clipped by 0 bases and J by 3 bases; unmatched bases: 6. Here the CDR3 reads CATSDLSAGGFYEQYF. In DNA form, the CDR3 reads TGTGCCACCAGTGATTTGTCGGCAGGGGGCTTCTACGAGCAGTACTTC.